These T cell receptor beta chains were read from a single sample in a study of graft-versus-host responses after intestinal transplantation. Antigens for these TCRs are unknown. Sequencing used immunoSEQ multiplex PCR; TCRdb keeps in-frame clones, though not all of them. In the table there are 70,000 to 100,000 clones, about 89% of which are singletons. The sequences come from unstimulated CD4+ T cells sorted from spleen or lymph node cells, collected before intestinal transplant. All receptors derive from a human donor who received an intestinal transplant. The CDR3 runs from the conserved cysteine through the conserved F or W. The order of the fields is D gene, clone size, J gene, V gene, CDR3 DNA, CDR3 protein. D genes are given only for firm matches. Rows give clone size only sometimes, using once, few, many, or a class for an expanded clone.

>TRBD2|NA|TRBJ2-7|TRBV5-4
TGTGCCAGCAGCCGGGGGACTAGCGGTTATACCTACGAGCAGTACTTC
CASSRGTSGYTYEQYF
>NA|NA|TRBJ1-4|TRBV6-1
TGTGCCAGCAGGGAGAACTGGGGGGTTAATGAAAAACTGTTTTTT
CASRENWGVNEKLFF
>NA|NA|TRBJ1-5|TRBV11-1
TGTGCCAGCAGCTTAGGACAGAATCAGCCCCAGCATTTT
CASSLGQNQPQHF
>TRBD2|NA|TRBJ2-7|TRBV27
TGTGCCAGCAGTTTCGAACTAGCGGGCCGGTACGAGCAGTACTTC
CASSFELAGRYEQYF
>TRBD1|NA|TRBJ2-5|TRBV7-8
TGTGCCAGCAGCTTGGCGAGGGACAGGTGGGCGGAGACCCAGTACTTC
CASSLARDRWAETQYF
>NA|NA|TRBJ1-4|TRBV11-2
TGTGCCAGCAGCTTCCCGGGCCGTGACAGACCTAATGAAAAACTGTTTTTT
CASSFPGRDRPNEKLFF
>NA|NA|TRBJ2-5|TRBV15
TGTGCCACCAGCAGAGATCTCCGAAGGGGGGAGACCCAGTACTTC
CATSRDLRRGETQYF
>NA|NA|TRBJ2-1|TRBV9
TGTGCCAGCAGCCCCTCCTCTAGCTCCTACAATGAGCAGTTCTTC
CASSPSSSSYNEQFF
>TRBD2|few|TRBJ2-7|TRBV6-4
TGTGCCAGCAGTCGAAGCGGGGGGGCCTCCTACGAGCAGTACTTC
CASSRSGGASYEQYF
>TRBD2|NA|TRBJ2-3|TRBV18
TGTGCCAGCTCACCAAATCTAGCGGCTTCCACAGATACGCAGTATTTT
CASSPNLAASTDTQYF
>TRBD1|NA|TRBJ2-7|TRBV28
TGTGCCAGCAGTTTTTCGAGACAGGGTGACTACGAGCAGTACTTC
CASSFSRQGDYEQYF
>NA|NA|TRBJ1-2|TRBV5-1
TGCGCCAGCAGCTTGGACACCACGCTTAACTATGGCTACACCTTC
CASSLDTTLNYGYTF
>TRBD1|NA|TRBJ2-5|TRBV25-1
TGTGCCAGCAGTGAATGGGACAGGGACCAAGAGACCCAGTACTTC
CASSEWDRDQETQYF
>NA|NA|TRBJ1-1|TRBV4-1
TGCGCCAGCAGCCAAGTCTATGGGCAGGGAAAAGCTTTCTTT
CASSQVYGQGKAFF
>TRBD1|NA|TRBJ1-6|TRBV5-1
TGCGCCAGCAGCTGGGGACAGGAGGATTCACCCCTCCACTTT
CASSWGQEDSPLHF
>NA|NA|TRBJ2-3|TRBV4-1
TGCGCCAGCAGCCAAGGCAGGGTAGGGTCTGGGGATACGCAGTATTTT
CASSQGRVGSGDTQYF
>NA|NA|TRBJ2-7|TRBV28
TGTGCCAGCAGTTTGGCAGTCCCCTACGAGCAGTACTTC
CASSLAVPYEQYF
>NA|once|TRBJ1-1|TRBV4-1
TGCGCCAGCAGCCAAGTGGTTTTTAAAACGGTGAACACTGAAGCTTTCTTT
CASSQVVFKTVNTEAFF
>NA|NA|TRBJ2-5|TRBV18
TGTGCCAGCTCACCGAGAAGCGGTCCTCAAGAGACCCAGTACTTC
CASSPRSGPQETQYF
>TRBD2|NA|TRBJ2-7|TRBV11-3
TGTGCCAGCACCATTCGGACTAGTTTCTACGAGCAGTACTTC
CASTIRTSFYEQYF
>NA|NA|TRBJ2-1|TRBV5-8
TGTGCCAGCAGCCGGGCGGGTGAGCAGTTCTTC
CASSRAGEQFF
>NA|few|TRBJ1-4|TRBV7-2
TGTGCCAGCAGCTTAGATGGGGCAACCGAAAAACTGTTTTTT
CASSLDGATEKLFF
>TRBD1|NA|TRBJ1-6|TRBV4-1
TGCGCCAGCAGCCAACTGACAGGGTTCGATTCACCCCTCCACTTT
CASSQLTGFDSPLHF
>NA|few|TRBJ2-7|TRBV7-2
TGTGCCAGCAGCTTAGATTGGGGAGGAGACGAGCAGTACTTC
CASSLDWGGDEQYF
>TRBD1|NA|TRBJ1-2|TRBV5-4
TGTGCCAGCAGCTCGGGCCCTAAGACAGGGGGCTATGGCTACACCTTC
CASSSGPKTGGYGYTF
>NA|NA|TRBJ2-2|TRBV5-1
TGCGCCAGCAGCTTGTACGGTCTAAACACCGGGGAGCTGTTTTTT
CASSLYGLNTGELFF
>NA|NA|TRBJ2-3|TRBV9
TGTGCCAGCAGCGTTATCCCCACAGATACGCAGTATTTT
CASSVIPTDTQYF
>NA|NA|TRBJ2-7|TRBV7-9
TGTGCCAGCAGCACGAGCGAGCAGTACTTC
CASSTSEQYF
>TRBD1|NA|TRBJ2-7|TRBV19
TGTGCCAGTAGACAGGGGACAGAAACTTTCGAGCAGTACTTC
CASRQGTETFEQYF
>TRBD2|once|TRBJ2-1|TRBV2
TGTGCCAGCAGAACCCTCGTCTCTAGCGGGGGCGGTGAGCAGTTCTTC
CASRTLVSSGGGEQFF
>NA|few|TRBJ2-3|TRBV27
TGTGCCAGCAGTTTGAGAGCGCTGGGACAAGATACGCAGTATTTT
CASSLRALGQDTQYF
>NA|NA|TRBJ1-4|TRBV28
TGTGCCAGCAGTTTTATTGCCGGTTGGGGAGCTAGGACCGCTCGTAATGAAAAACTGTTTTTT
CASSFIAGWGARTARNEKLFF
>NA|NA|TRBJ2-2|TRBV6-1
TGTGCCAGCTGGTCAGCGAACACCGGGGAGCTGTTTTTT
CASWSANTGELFF
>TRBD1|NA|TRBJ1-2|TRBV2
TGTGCCAGCAGTGGAGGAGGGGGCATCAGCTATGGCTACACCTTC
CASSGGGGISYGYTF
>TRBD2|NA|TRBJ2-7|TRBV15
TGTGCCACCAGCAGAGATGCGGGGGGGGCCTCCTACGAGCAGTACTTC
CATSRDAGGASYEQYF
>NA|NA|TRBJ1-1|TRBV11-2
TGTGCCAGCAGCTTAAACTTCGGGTCCGCTTTCTTT
CASSLNFGSAFF
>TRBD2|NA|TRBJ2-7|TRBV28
TGTGCCAGCAGACCCGGACTAGCGGGATCCGAGCAGTACTTC
CASRPGLAGSEQYF
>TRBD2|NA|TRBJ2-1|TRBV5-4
TGTGCCACTGGGAGGGGAGGATACAATGAGCAGTTCTTC
CATGRGGYNEQFF
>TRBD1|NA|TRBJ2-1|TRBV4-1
TGCGCCAGCAGCCTCGGACAGGGCAGCTCCTACAATGAGCAGTTCTTC
CASSLGQGSSYNEQFF
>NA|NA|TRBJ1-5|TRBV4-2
TGTGCCAGCAGCCAAGAGTTTGGACAGACCTACCAGCCCCAGCATTTT
CASSQEFGQTYQPQHF
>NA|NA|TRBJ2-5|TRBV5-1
TGCGCCAGCAGCTCATTCCCTTCCGAAAGCGAGACCCAGTACTTC
CASSSFPSESETQYF
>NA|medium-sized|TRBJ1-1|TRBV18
TGTGCCAGCTCACCGACAGCGATCCCTAACACTGAAGCTTTCTTT
CASSPTAIPNTEAFF
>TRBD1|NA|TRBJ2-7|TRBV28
TGTGCCAGCGGACCCACGACAGGGAGGCAGTACTTC
CASGPTTGRQYF
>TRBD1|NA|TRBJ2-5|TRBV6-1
TGTGCCAGCAGTGAAAACAGGGGCCAAGAGACCCAGTACTTC
CASSENRGQETQYF
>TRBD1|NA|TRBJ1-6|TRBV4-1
TGCGCCAGCAGCCAACTAGACAGGGCCGATTCACCCCTCCACTTT
CASSQLDRADSPLHF
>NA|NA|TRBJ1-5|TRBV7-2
TGTGCCAGCAGCTTCTTCCAGAGCAATCAGCCCCAGCATTTT
CASSFFQSNQPQHF
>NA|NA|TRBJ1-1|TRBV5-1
TGCGCCAGCAGCTTGGACGTCCTAAGGGGCACTGAAGCTTTCTTT
CASSLDVLRGTEAFF
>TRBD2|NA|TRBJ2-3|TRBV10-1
TGCGCCAGCAGTGACGCGGGAGTGGCCACAGATACGCAGTATTTT
CASSDAGVATDTQYF
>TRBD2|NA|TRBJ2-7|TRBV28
TGTGCCAGCACTAGGGCGGGAGGGTTTGGCGAGCAGTACTTC
CASTRAGGFGEQYF
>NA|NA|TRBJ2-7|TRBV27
TGTGCCAGCTCCCGCCACAGGGATTCCTACGAGCAGTACTTC
CASSRHRDSYEQYF
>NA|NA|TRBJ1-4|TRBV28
TGTGCCAGCAGTTCCCCACAGGGACCTGAAAAACTGTTTTTT
CASSSPQGPEKLFF
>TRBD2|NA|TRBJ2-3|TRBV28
TGTGCCAGCCACGGAGGGGGACTAGCGGGGGGACGAGATACGCAGTATTTT
CASHGGGLAGGRDTQYF
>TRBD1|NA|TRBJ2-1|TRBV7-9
TGTGCCAGCAGCTCCTCGCCCGGGACAGGGGACTACGGTGAGCAGTTCTTC
CASSSSPGTGDYGEQFF
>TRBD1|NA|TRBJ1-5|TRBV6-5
TGTGCCAGCAGTTACGACAGGGGGGCCCAGCCCCAGCATTTT
CASSYDRGAQPQHF